This T cell receptor (beta chain) was captured in a study of chemoradiotherapy in HPV16-positive cancers. Findings of the study overall: During treatment, candidate HPV-specific clones and E7-related motifs expanded in tumor.

Notes on this clone: Its antigen remains unknown.

Germline CDR1 MGHRA, CDR2 YSYEKL. Trimming shortened V by 1 base and J by 5 bases, and 14 bases separated the two germline ends. The CDR3 length is 15 residues. Generated by immunoSEQ multiplex PCR, the TCRdb table keeps only in-frame clones and is missing some. This sample has 1,500 to 2,000 clones, with 90% to 97% found just once. The origin of this receptor is a human donor with HPV-associated anogenital cancer. The material was tumor tissue, obtained from a patient who underwent chemoradiotherapy. This rearrangement joins TRBV4-1 to TRBJ2-5; D remains ambiguous. Written as DNA, the CDR3 is TGCGCCAGCAGCCAAGGGAGCTCCCAAATTGAGACCCAGTACTTC. Encoded protein: CASSQGSSQIETQYF.